This is a list of T cell receptor beta chains from one sample in a study of OX40 agonist ivuxolimab in advanced cancers. TCRdb keeps only in-frame clones here, not all; method: immunoSEQ multiplex PCR. The table has roughly 46,000 clones, around 91% seen once. The specimen comprised CD4+ or CD8+ T cells sorted from blood, sampled in a trial of the OX40 agonist ivuxolimab. Source of these receptors: an adult with an advanced solid tumor such as melanoma, head and neck, liver or kidney cancer. CDR3s include the opening cysteine and the closing phenylalanine or tryptophan. The D gene is left open where the match is weak. Size tells how often a clone was seen (once, few, many) or the class of an expanded clone, and some rows leave it out.

d_gene	v_gene	abundance	j_gene	CDR3nt	CDR3aa
TRBD2	TRBV7-6	NA	TRBJ2-7	TGTGCCAGCAGCTCCGGACTAGCGGGGGGGCCGGGTGAGCAGTACTTC	CASSSGLAGGPGEQYF
TRBD2	TRBV13	NA	TRBJ2-3	TGTGCCAGCAGCCCGCGGGGGGCCGGGACAGATACGCAGTATTTT	CASSPRGAGTDTQYF
TRBD1	TRBV28	once	TRBJ2-7	TGTGCCAGCAGTTTGGGACAGGGGTACGAGCAGTACTTC	CASSLGQGYEQYF
NA	TRBV7-2	NA	TRBJ2-5	TGTGCCAGCAGCTTGTGGGGCAAAGAGACCCAGTACTTC	CASSLWGKETQYF
NA	TRBV28	NA	TRBJ1-5	TGTGCCAGCAGTTTAGTGCGACAACGAAATCAGCCCCAGCATTTT	CASSLVRQRNQPQHF
NA	TRBV19	NA	TRBJ2-3	TGTGCCAGTAGTGCCTTCGCAGGGGATACGCAGTATTTT	CASSAFAGDTQYF
NA	TRBV9	few	TRBJ2-3	TGTGCCAGCAGCAATGGCGGCAGGGAGCTAGATACGCAGTATTTT	CASSNGGRELDTQYF
NA	TRBV5-6	NA	TRBJ1-1	TGTGCCAGCAGCTTGGCGGGCCCGAACACTGAAGCTTTCTTT	CASSLAGPNTEAFF
TRBD1	TRBV28	NA	TRBJ1-2	TGTGCCAGCAGTTTCGGACAGGGTCGAGGCTACACCTTC	CASSFGQGRGYTF
NA	TRBV4-1	NA	TRBJ2-1	TGCGCCAGCAGCCCCAGGATGGATGAGCAGTTCTTC	CASSPRMDEQFF
NA	TRBV11-1	NA	TRBJ1-4	TGTGCCAGCAGCTTCGGATTAACTAATGAAAAACTGTTTTTT	CASSFGLTNEKLFF
TRBD2	TRBV7-8	NA	TRBJ2-1	TGTGCCAGCAGCTTTTCGGGGGGGAATGAGCAGTTCTTC	CASSFSGGNEQFF
NA	TRBV30	NA	TRBJ2-7	TGTGCCTGGGAAAAACCGCAGAAGAGCTCCTACGAGCAGTACTTC	CAWEKPQKSSYEQYF
TRBD2	TRBV4-3	NA	TRBJ2-1	TGCGCCAGCAGCCAAGGGGCTAGCGGGAAGAATGAGCAGTTCTTC	CASSQGASGKNEQFF
NA	TRBV5-1	NA	TRBJ2-7	TGCGCCAGCAGCTCCGGACTCGGCGGTTCCTACGAGCAGTACTTC	CASSSGLGGSYEQYF
NA	TRBV30	NA	TRBJ2-1	TGTGCCTGGAGTGGAGCCTTTATGGGGGACAATGAGCAGTTCTTC	CAWSGAFMGDNEQFF
NA	TRBV5-1	NA	TRBJ2-7	TGCGCCAGCAGCCGGCGGGACTCCTACGAGCAGTACTTC	CASSRRDSYEQYF
NA	TRBV7-2	NA	TRBJ2-1	TGTGCCAGCAGCTTTTCCGGGCCGGAGCAGTTCTTC	CASSFSGPEQFF
NA	TRBV4-3	NA	TRBJ2-7	TGCGCCAGCAGCCCAACAGGGTTCAACGAGCAGTACTTC	CASSPTGFNEQYF
TRBD1	TRBV28	NA	TRBJ2-7	TGTGCCAGCAGTTTAATAGAGACAGGGATCTCCTACGAGCAGTACTTC	CASSLIETGISYEQYF
NA	TRBV2	NA	TRBJ2-1	TGTGCCAGCGGGGGTGAGCGGGGCGGAGGGGGTGAGCAGTTCTTC	CASGGERGGGGEQFF
NA	TRBV19	once	TRBJ1-5	TGTGCCAGTAGTGGACCGACAGCCGTAACTAATCAGCCCCAGCATTTT	CASSGPTAVTNQPQHF
NA	TRBV27	NA	TRBJ2-5	TGTGCCAGCAGTTTACCAGGGGGGGGAGAGACCCAGTACTTC	CASSLPGGGETQYF
NA	TRBV5-1	NA	TRBJ1-2	TGCGCCAGCAGCGACAATAGCCCCAACTATGGCTACACCTTC	CASSDNSPNYGYTF
TRBD1	TRBV4-1	NA	TRBJ2-5	TGCGCCAGCAGCCAAAGCCCTCCGGGACAGGGAACCTTTCAAGAGACCCAGTACTTC	CASSQSPPGQGTFQETQYF
NA	TRBV5-4	NA	TRBJ1-4	TGTGCCAGCAGCTCCCCCGGGGCTGAAAAACTGTTTTTT	CASSSPGAEKLFF
TRBD2	TRBV30	NA	TRBJ2-3	TGTGCCTCAGGACTAGCGGGAACCTCTAGCACAGATACGCAGTATTTT	CASGLAGTSSTDTQYF
TRBD1	TRBV5-1	NA	TRBJ1-1	TGCGCCAGCAGCTTGGACCGGACAGGGTGGCAAGGTGAAGCTTTCTTT	CASSLDRTGWQGEAFF